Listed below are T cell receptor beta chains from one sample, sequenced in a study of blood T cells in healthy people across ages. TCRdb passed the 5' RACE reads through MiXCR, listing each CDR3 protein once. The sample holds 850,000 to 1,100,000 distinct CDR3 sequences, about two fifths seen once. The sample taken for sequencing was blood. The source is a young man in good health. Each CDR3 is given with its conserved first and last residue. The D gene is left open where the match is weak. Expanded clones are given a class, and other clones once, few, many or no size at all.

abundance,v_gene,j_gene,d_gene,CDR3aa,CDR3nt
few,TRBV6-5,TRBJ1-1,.,CASSYTQNTEAFF,TGTGCCAGCAGTTACACACAGAACACTGAAGCTTTCTTT
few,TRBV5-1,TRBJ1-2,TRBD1,CASSFGQGALSEGYTF,TGCGCCAGCAGCTTCGGACAGGGGGCATTGTCGGAGGGCTACACCTTC
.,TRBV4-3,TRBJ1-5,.,CASSQDVAGKYSNQPQHF,TGCGCCAGCAGCCAAGATGTTGCCGGCAAGTATAGCAATCAGCCCCAGCATTTT
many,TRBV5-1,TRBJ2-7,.,CASSLAADLYEQYF,TGCGCCAGCAGCTTGGCCGCGGACCTTTACGAGCAGTACTTC
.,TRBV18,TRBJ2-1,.,CASSLGQSDEQFF,TGTGCCAGCTCACTGGGCCAATCGGATGAGCAGTTCTTC
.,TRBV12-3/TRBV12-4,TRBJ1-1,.,CASSPTPSGAFF,TGTGCCAGCAGTCCAACCCCGTCTGGAGCTTTCTTT
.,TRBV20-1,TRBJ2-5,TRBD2,CSARGASGGNEQYF,TGCAGTGCTAGAGGGGCTAGCGGGGGCAATGAGCAGTACTTC
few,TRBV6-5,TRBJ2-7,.,CASSYSNPPYEQYF,TGTGCCAGCAGTTACTCGAACCCACCCTACGAGCAGTACTTC
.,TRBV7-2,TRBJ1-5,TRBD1,CASSPRTGELQPQHF,TGTGCCAGCAGCCCCCGGACAGGGGAACTTCAGCCCCAGCATTTT
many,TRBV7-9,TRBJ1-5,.,CASSLRRDSAQHF,TGTGCCAGCAGCTTAAGACGGGATTCAGCCCAGCATTTT
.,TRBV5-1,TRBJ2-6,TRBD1,CASLQGTSSGANVLTF,TGCGCCAGCCTACAGGGGACCAGCTCTGGGGCCAACGTCCTGACTTTC
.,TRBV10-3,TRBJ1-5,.,CAISETVNSNQPQHF,TGTGCCATCAGTGAAACAGTTAATAGCAATCAACCCCAGCATTTT
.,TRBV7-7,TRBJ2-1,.,CASSLAQAELNEQFF,TGTGCCAGCAGCTTAGCCCAGGCGGAACTTAATGAGCAGTTCTTC
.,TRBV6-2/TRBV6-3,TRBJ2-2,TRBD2,CASSYSTSGDLANTGELFF,TGTGCCAGCAGTTACTCGACTAGCGGGGACCTCGCGAACACCGGGGAGCTGTTTTTT
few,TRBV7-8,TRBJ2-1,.,CASSLELGSSSYNEQFF,TGTGCCAGCAGCTTAGAACTGGGGAGCAGCTCCTACAATGAGCAGTTCTTC
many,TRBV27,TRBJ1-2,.,CASSLGAGYGYTF,TGTGCCAGCAGTTTAGGGGCTGGGTATGGCTACACCTTC
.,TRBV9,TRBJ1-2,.,CASSPRQRANYGYTF,TGTGCCAGCAGCCCCCGCCAAAGGGCCAACTATGGCTACACCTTC
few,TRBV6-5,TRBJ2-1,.,CASSWAGSNEQFF,TGTGCCAGCAGTTGGGCAGGGTCTAATGAGCAGTTCTTC
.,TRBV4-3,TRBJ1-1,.,CASSQESGIDTEAFF,TGCGCCAGCAGCCAAGAATCCGGAATCGACACTGAAGCTTTCTTT
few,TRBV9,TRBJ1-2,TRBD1,CASSQGVLSNYGYTF,TGTGCCAGCTCCCAGGGGGTGCTCTCTAACTATGGCTACACCTTC
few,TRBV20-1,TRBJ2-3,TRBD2,CSAGHLLAGDTDTQYF,TGCAGTGCAGGACACCTCCTAGCGGGGGACACAGATACGCAGTATTTT
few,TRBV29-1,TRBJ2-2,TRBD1,CSVLNRGTGELFF,TGCAGCGTCCTTAACAGGGGCACCGGGGAGCTGTTTTTT
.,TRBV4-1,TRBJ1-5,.,CASSVRQDSNQPQHF,TGCGCCAGCAGCGTTCGACAGGATAGCAATCAGCCCCAGCATTTT
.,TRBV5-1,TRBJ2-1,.,CASSTKTGDYEQFF,TGCGCCAGCAGCACAAAGACAGGGGACTACGAGCAGTTCTTC
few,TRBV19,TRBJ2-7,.,CASSRTAFPYEQYF,TGTGCCAGTAGCCGGACAGCTTTTCCCTACGAGCAGTACTTC
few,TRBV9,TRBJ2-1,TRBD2,CASTPSGGHNEQFF,TGTGCCAGCACCCCTAGCGGGGGACACAATGAGCAGTTCTTC
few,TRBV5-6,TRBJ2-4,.,CASSLVGDHNIQYF,TGTGCCAGCAGCTTGGTAGGGGACCATAACATTCAGTACTTC
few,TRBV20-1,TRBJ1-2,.,CSARDLRNYGYTF,TGCAGTGCTAGAGATCTACGGAACTATGGCTACACCTTC
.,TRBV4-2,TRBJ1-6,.,CASSQDRETYNSPLHF,TGTGCCAGCAGCCAAGACAGGGAAACCTATAATTCACCCCTCCACTTT
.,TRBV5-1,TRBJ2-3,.,CASSLEGPRGVDTQYF,TGCGCCAGCAGCTTGGAAGGTCCAAGGGGGGTTGATACGCAGTATTTT
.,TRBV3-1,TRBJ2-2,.,CASSQGWGNTGELFF,TGTGCCAGCAGCCAAGGTTGGGGTAACACCGGGGAGCTGTTTTTT
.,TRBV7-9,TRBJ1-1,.,CASSLVWRGGTEAFF,TGTGCCAGCAGCTTAGTGTGGCGGGGAGGCACTGAAGCTTTCTTT
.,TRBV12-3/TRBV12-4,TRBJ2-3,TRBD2,CASSPQAGIGADTQYF,TGTGCCAGCAGTCCACAAGCGGGGATTGGAGCAGATACGCAGTATTTT
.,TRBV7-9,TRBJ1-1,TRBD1,CASSTARTGGTEAFF,TGTGCCAGCAGCACGGCGCGGACAGGGGGAACTGAAGCTTTCTTT
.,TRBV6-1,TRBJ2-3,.,CASSEKGSTDTQYF,TGTGCCAGCAGTGAAAAGGGGAGCACAGATACGCAGTATTTT
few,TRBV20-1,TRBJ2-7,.,CSASTGLGEQYF,TGCAGTGCTAGTACAGGGTTAGGGGAGCAGTACTTC
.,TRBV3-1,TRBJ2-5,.,CASSQDLSVAMETQYF,TGTGCCAGCAGCCAAGATCTAAGCGTAGCGATGGAGACCCAGTACTTC